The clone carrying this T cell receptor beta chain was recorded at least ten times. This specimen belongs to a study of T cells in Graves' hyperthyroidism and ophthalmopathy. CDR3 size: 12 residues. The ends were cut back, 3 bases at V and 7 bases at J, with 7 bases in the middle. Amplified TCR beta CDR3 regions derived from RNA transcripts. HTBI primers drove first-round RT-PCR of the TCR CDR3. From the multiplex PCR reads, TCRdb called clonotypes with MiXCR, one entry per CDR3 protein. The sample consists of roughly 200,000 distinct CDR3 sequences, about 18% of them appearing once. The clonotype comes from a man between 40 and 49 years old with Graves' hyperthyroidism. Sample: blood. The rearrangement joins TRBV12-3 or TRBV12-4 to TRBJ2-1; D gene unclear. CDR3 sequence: CASSFDGNEQFF. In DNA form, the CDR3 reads TGTGCCAGCAGTTTTGATGGGAATGAGCAGTTCTTC.